The entry that follows covers one T cell receptor beta chain sequence. Its specificity is unknown. This entry belongs to a study of T cells and copy number aberrations in small-cell lung cancer. Findings and caveats of the study: Compared with adjacent lung tissue, tumors had lower T-cell richness and clonality and non-significantly lower density. Due to few samples, these findings require validation. Between roughly 75-98% of clones were confined to one tumor region.

V trimming: 0 bases; J trimming: 3 bases; junction bases outside the gene matches: 6. Germline CDR1 SGHRS, CDR2 YFSETQ. The CDR3 totals 15 residues. No donor received preoperative chemotherapy or radiotherapy, or immunotherapy before or after surgery. Assay used: immunoSEQ multiplex PCR; TCRdb lists only in-frame clones, some missing. The sample has about 730 clones, 70% to 90% seen once. Sequences were obtained from tumor tissue. The source is a man in his 60s with small cell lung cancer. This sequence joins TRBV5-1 and TRBJ2-7; 7 nucleotides match TRBD1. The CDR3 spells CASSLGGQEGYEQYF. The CDR3 bases are TGCGCCAGCAGCTTGGGAGGACAGGAAGGCTACGAGCAGTACTTC.